The T cell receptor beta chain described here comes from a study of cytomegalovirus exposure and HLA in healthy donors. Across the study: The study's early data release held roughly 91 million unique TCRs from HLA-typed donors. Study-wide results and caveats: As a later analysis showed, several of the most significant clusters appeared to be linked to common viral pathogens.

Despite likely unrecorded immune exposures, the donors were nominally healthy at the time of sampling. 13 Jbeta primers and 60 Vbeta primers were used for the PCR. Sequencing was performed with immunoSEQ multiplex PCR; in TCRdb, only in-frame clones are kept and a portion is missing. The sample lists about 160,000 clones, approximately 72% occurring once. Trimming took off 1 base at V and 2 bases at J, with 11 bases between the two ends. The CDR3 extends over 15 amino acids. The germline CDR1 and CDR2 sequences are LGHNA and YSLEER. Worth noting for this clone: The target antigen is unknown.

The sample was PBMCs. The TCR comes from a man in his forties in good health and CMV-seropositive. The chain joins TRBV4-3 to TRBJ2-5; D call uncertain. The CDR3 DNA reads TGCGCCAGCAGCCAAGCGGCTAGTGGGCAAGAGACCCAGTACTTC. The encoded protein is CASSQAASGQETQYF.